The 22 T cell receptor beta chains given below trace back to one sample, sequenced in a study of cytomegalovirus exposure and HLA in healthy donors. The PCR employed 60 Vbeta primers together with 13 Jbeta primers. The protocol was immunoSEQ multiplex PCR, while the TCRdb copy is restricted to in-frame clones and leaves out a portion. This repertoire comprises around 110,000 clones; its ten largest clones make up approximately 6.8%. Source material: PBMCs. The receptors were gathered from a man aged 35-49 years in good health and CMV-seropositive.

This rearrangement joins TRBV6-6 to TRBJ1-5, with D possibly TRBD1 on 5 matching bases. V was trimmed by 5 bases and J by 2 bases, leaving 13 bases between them. This CDR3 is 15 amino acids long. The germline CDR1 and CDR2 sequences are MNHNY and SVGAGI (reference sequence). For the CDR3, the DNA is TGTGCCAGCAGTATACAGGATCTGGGCAATCAGCCCCAGCATTTT. As protein: CASSIQDLGNQPQHF.

The chain combines TRBV7-2 with TRBJ2-1, with D perhaps TRBD1 (6 bases). Germline CDR1 SGHTA, CDR2 FQGNSA. This CDR3 spans 12 amino acids. V dropped 7 bases and J dropped 7 bases, with 11 bases sitting between them. CDR3 nucleotide sequence: TGTGCCAGCACCCTAACAGGGAATGAGCAGTTCTTC. Translation: CASTLTGNEQFF.

The chain joins TRBV9 to TRBJ2-2; D is perhaps TRBD1 (5 bases). This CDR3 is built from 17 residues. Germline V gene lookup returns CDR1 SGDLS and CDR2 YYNGEE. V lost 4 bases and J lost 0, with 16 bases in between. The CDR3 DNA follows: TGTGCCAGCAGCATACGAAACAGGCATACGAACACCGGGGAGCTGTTTTTT. As protein: CASSIRNRHTNTGELFF. Combining the CDR3 with reference TRBV9 and TRBJ2-2 gives the whole variable domain DSGVTQTPKHLITATGQRVTLRCSPRSGDLSVYWYQQSLDQGLQFLIQYYNGEERAKGNILERFSAQQFPDLHSELNLSSLELGDSALYFCASSIRNRHTNTGELFFGEGSRLTVL.

The J gene is TRBJ1-3, the V gene TRBV10-3, with 9 bases identical to TRBD1. The CDR3 has 15 residues. With V trimmed by 3 bases and J by 2 bases, 2 bases remained unmatched. Germline loops: CDR1 ENHRY, CDR2 SYGVKD. The chain's CDR3 is CAISDDRGAGNTIYF. The CDR3 coding sequence is TGTGCCATCAGTGATGACAGGGGGGCTGGAAACACCATATATTTT.

The chain is built from TRBV5-1 and TRBJ2-5; the match to TRBD1 covers 9 bases. The J call may be wrong; the DNA end is better matched by TRBJ2-7. The germline V gene encodes CDR1 SGHRS and CDR2 YFSETQ. This CDR3 contains 16 residues. CDR3 sequence (DNA): TGCGCCAGCAGTTACATACCCGGGACAGGGATTCTCGAGCAGTACTTC. Amino acid sequence: CASSYIPGTGILEQYF.

The V and J genes are TRBV18 and TRBJ2-7, with a weak D call TRBD1 (7 bases). Germline CDR1 reads KGHSH; CDR2 reads LQKENI. The CDR3 length is 14 residues. Trimming pared 3 bases from V and 5 bases from J, leaving 14 bases between. CDR3 sequence (DNA): TGTGCCAGCTCACCGGGGGGACAGCCCGACGAGCAGTACTTC. Translated: CASSPGGQPDEQYF.

The chain has TRBV27 and TRBJ2-6; 12 nucleotides line up with TRBD2. Trimming cost V 5 bases and J 0 bases; bases outside gene matches: 5. Germline CDR1 reads MNHEY; CDR2 reads SMNVEV (reference sequence). The CDR3 is made up of 18 amino acids. DNA for the CDR3: TGTGCCAGCAGTGGGACTAGCGGGTCTGTCTCTGGGGCCAACGTCCTGACTTTC. It yields the protein CASSGTSGSVSGANVLTF.

The rearrangement joins TRBV7-9 to TRBJ2-7; weak D call: TRBD2 (6 bases). The CDR3 contains 17 residues. Germline values: CDR1 SEHNR, CDR2 FQNEAQ (reference sequence). The V end was cut by 4 bases, the J end by 0 bases, with 19 bases between. The CDR3 loop is CASSSKPGLGSSYEQYF. For the CDR3, the DNA is TGTGCCAGCAGCTCCAAACCAGGACTCGGGAGCTCCTACGAGCAGTACTTC.

The chain uses TRBV4-1 and TRBJ2-1, with 10 bases lining up with TRBD2. J was trimmed by 0 bases and V by 4 bases; bases with no gene match: 9. Germline values: CDR1 MGHRA, CDR2 YSYEKL. The CDR3 sequence is 18 residues long. The DNA for the CDR3 is TGCGCCAGCAGCCTGACTAGCGGGTCATGGATCTCCTACAATGAGCAGTTCTTC. This sequence encodes CASSLTSGSWISYNEQFF.

The chain recombines TRBV10-2 with TRBJ2-7; a weak D match, TRBD2 (6 bases). Per germline, CDR1 WSHSY and CDR2 SAAADI. Trimming shortened V by 4 bases and J by 0 bases, and 10 bases separated the two germline ends. The CDR3 extends over 14 amino acids. The DNA of the CDR3 is TGCGCCAGCAGTGGCGGGGACCGCTCCTACGAGCAGTACTTC. Amino acids: CASSGGDRSYEQYF.

The rearrangement links TRBV29-1 to TRBJ1-5; a possible D gene is TRBD1 (5 bases). In germline, CDR1 is SQVTM, CDR2 ANQGSEA. This CDR3 spans 13 amino acids. Trimming left V 5 bases short and J 4 bases short, with 12 bases between. Written as DNA, the CDR3 is TGCAGCGTTAGGGACGGGGGGAATCAGCCCCAGCATTTT. Its protein is CSVRDGGNQPQHF.

The chain is built from TRBV7-9 and TRBJ2-5; 8 bases are a match to TRBD1. The J call is in doubt because the DNA end fits TRBJ2-7 better. The CDR3 is made up of 14 amino acids. Looked up from germline, CDR1 is SEHNR and CDR2 is FQNEAQ (reference sequence). This chain's CDR3 is CATGLGAGGSEQYF. CDR3 nucleotides: TGTGCCACCGGCCTTGGGGCAGGGGGCAGCGAGCAGTACTTC.

The genes are TRBV15 and TRBJ2-7; D is ambiguous. CDR1 is LNHNV, CDR2 YYDKDF, per germline (reference sequence). This CDR3 is built from 16 residues. The V end lost 0 bases, the J end lost 2 bases, and 14 bases lay between the germline ends. The CDR3 is CATSRDRSGSPYEQYF. CDR3 nucleotides: TGTGCCACCAGCAGAGATAGGTCCGGTAGCCCCTACGAGCAGTACTTC.

The rearrangement joins TRBV9 to TRBJ1-5; TRBD1 agrees at 7 bases. Germline V gives CDR1 SGDLS, CDR2 YYNGEE. The CDR3 loop spans 14 amino acids. The V and J ends lost 4 bases and 7 bases, in that order; junction bases with no gene match: 8. CDR3 in amino acids: CASSSTGVGQPQHF. CDR3 bases: TGTGCCAGCAGCTCAACAGGGGTCGGCCAGCCCCAGCATTTT.

The chain couples TRBV6-5 to TRBJ1-6; 12 nucleotides line up with TRBD1. This CDR3 spans 15 amino acids. Germline values: CDR1 MNHEY, CDR2 SVGAGI. The J segment lost 10 bases and the V segment lost 5 bases, leaving 6 bases of the junction unmatched. CDR3 residues: CASSRTGTGGSPLHF. CDR3 bases: TGTGCCAGCAGTAGAACCGGGACAGGGGGCTCACCCCTCCACTTT.

V is TRBV5-4 and J is TRBJ1-4; D ambiguous. V lost 6 bases and J lost 12, with 21 bases in between. The germline V gene has CDR1 SGHNT and CDR2 YYREEE (reference sequence). There are 14 residues in the CDR3. The CDR3 DNA is TGTGCCAGCAACCGTGACGGCCTCGCCGGGGAACTGTTTTTT. Translation: CASNRDGLAGELFF. Supplemented by reference TRBV5-4 and TRBJ1-4, the full variable domain reads ETGVTQSPTHLIKTRGQQVTLRCSSQSGHNTVSWYQQALGQGPQFIFQYYREEENGRGNFPPRFSGLQFPNYSSELNVNALELDDSALYLCASNRDGLAGELFFGSGTQLSVL.

The chain joins TRBV9 to TRBJ2-5; TRBD2 matches 8 bases. Germline V gives CDR1 SGDLS, CDR2 YYNGEE. The CDR3 spans 16 residues. Losses at the gene ends were 3 bases for V and 1 base for J; bases not matched to a gene: 8. The CDR3 region has the DNA TGTGCCAGCAGCGCGGGGGGGCGGGGTCTCCAAGAGACCCAGTACTTC. This encodes CASSAGGRGLQETQYF.

V usage is TRBV6-6 and J usage is TRBJ1-2; TRBD1 is a possible D gene (6 bases). V was cut by 5 bases and J by 4 bases, with 20 bases left in between. Germline CDR1 and CDR2: MNHNY and SVGAGI (reference sequence). The CDR3 totals 16 residues. The CDR3: CASSQKGTQLLYGYTF. The CDR3 bases are TGTGCCAGCAGTCAAAAAGGGACACAGCTTCTCTATGGCTACACCTTC.

The chain combines TRBV15 with TRBJ1-2; D ambiguous. The length of the CDR3 is 14 residues. V lost 3 bases, J lost 3 bases, and 11 bases lay in between. Germline assignment: CDR1 LNHNV and CDR2 YYDKDF (reference sequence). The CDR3 sequence is CATSRGTGDYGYTF. DNA for the CDR3: TGTGCCACCAGCAGGGGTACCGGGGACTATGGCTACACCTTC. Filled out from reference TRBV15 and TRBJ1-2, the complete variable domain reads DAMVIQNPRYQVTQFGKPVTLSCSQTLNHNVMYWYQQKSSQAPKLLFHYYDKDFNNEADTPDNFQSRRPNTSFCFLDIRSPGLGDTAMYLCATSRGTGDYGYTFGSGTRLTVV.

The J gene is TRBJ2-7, the V gene TRBV18; D is perhaps TRBD1 (6 bases). Trimming cost V 6 bases and J 6 bases, with 12 bases left between them. This CDR3 has 12 amino acids. Germline V gives CDR1 KGHSH, CDR2 LQKENI. In nucleotides, the CDR3 is TGTGCCAGCTCGACAGGCCCCAGCGAGCAGTACTTC. Protein: CASSTGPSEQYF.

The chain is built from TRBV7-3 and TRBJ1-5; D is perhaps TRBD1 (5 bases). The V end was cut by 2 bases, the J end by 6 bases, with 8 bases between. CDR3 size: 13 residues. Germline-derived CDR1 and CDR2 are SGHTA and FQGTGA. CDR3 nucleotide sequence: TGTGCCAGCAGCTTAGGGGGGGGTCAGCCCCAGCATTTT. Amino acids: CASSLGGGQPQHF.

This chain uses TRBV6-5 with TRBJ2-1; D call uncertain. Germline V gene sequence: CDR1 MNHEY, CDR2 SVGAGI. V dropped 6 bases and J dropped 0 bases, with 12 bases sitting between them. The CDR3 extends over 15 amino acids. CDR3 nucleotides: TGTGCCAGCAGCCCCGAATATAGCTCCTACAATGAGCAGTTCTTC. It encodes CASSPEYSSYNEQFF.